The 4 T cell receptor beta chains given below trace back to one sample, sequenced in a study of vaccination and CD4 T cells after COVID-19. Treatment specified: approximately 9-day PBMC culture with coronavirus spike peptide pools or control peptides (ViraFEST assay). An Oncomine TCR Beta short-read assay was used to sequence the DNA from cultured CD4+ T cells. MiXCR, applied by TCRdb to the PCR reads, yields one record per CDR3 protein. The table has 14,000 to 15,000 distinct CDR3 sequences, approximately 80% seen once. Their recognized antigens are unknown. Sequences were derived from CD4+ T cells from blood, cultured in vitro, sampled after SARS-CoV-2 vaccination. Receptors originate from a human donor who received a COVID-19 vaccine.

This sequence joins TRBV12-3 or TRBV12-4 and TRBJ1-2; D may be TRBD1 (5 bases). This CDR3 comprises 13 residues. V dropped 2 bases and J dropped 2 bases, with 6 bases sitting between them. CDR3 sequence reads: CASSLKGNYGYTF. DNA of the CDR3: TGTGCCAGCAGTTTAAAGGGGAACTATGGCTACACCTTC.

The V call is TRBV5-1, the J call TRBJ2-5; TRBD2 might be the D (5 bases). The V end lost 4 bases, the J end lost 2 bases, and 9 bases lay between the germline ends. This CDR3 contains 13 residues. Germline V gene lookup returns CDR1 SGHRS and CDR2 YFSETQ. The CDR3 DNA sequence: TGCGCCAGCAGCGCAGGACTGCAAGAGACCCAGTACTTC. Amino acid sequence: CASSAGLQETQYF.

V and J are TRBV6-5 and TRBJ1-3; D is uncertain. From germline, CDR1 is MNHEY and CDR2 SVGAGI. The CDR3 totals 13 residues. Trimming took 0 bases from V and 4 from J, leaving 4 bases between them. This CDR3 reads CASSYSTGNTIYF. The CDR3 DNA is TGTGCCAGCAGTTACTCGACAGGAAACACCATATATTTT.

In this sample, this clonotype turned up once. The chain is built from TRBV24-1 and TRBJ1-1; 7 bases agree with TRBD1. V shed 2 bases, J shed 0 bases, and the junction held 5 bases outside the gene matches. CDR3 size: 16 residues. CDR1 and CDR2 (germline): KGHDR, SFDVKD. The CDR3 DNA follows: TGTGCCACCAGTGATTACCAGGGGGTAATGAACACTGAAGCTTTCTTT. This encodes CATSDYQGVMNTEAFF.